A single sample gave rise to the 5 T cell receptor beta chains below, sequenced in a study of T-cell reconstitution after alpha-beta-depleted transplantation in children. During its preparation, the TCRbeta library received unique molecular identifiers. Using its own MiXCR run on the PCR reads, TCRdb lists one record per CDR3 protein. The profile covers approximately 15,000 distinct CDR3 sequences, with about 5% appearing a single time and just under 7% taken by the ten largest. Sequenced here: PBMCs, sampled before TCRalphabeta/CD19-depleted stem cell transplant. These receptor sequences come from a boy younger than 18 with acute lymphoblastic leukemia, due to receive a stem cell transplant.

This clonotype was observed many times. The gene calls are TRBV7-9 and TRBJ2-7, with a possible D match to TRBD2 (5 bases). V lost 4 bases to trimming and J lost 0 bases, with 13 bases between them. This CDR3 comprises 15 residues. Germline loops: CDR1 SEHNR, CDR2 FQNEAQ (reference sequence). CDR3 in DNA: TGTGCCAGCAGCTACGCCCGGAGGAGCTCCTACGAGCAGTACTTC. It codes for CASSYARRSSYEQYF.

This clonotype was picked up many times. The rearrangement uses TRBV9 and TRBJ2-1, with D tentatively TRBD2 (5 bases). CDR3 length equals 13 residues. V dropped 0 bases and J dropped 9 bases, with 10 bases sitting between them. Germline loops: CDR1 SGDLS, CDR2 YYNGEE. Here the CDR3 DNA reads TGTGCCAGCAGCGTAGCCCCTACTAGTGAGCAGTTCTTC. Translation: CASSVAPTSEQFF.

This clonotype was seen repeatedly, ten times or more. The chain employs TRBV12-3 or TRBV12-4 and TRBJ2-1; 8 positions match TRBD2. This CDR3 region has 16 residues. The trim removed 4 bases at V and 5 bases at J, leaving 10 bases unmatched. The CDR3 loop reads CASSSGLVGQHNEQFF. CDR3 coding DNA: TGTGCCAGCAGTTCGGGACTAGTGGGTCAACACAATGAGCAGTTCTTC.

This clonotype was counted at least ten times. This rearrangement joins TRBV7-2 to TRBJ2-2, with 10 bases identical to TRBD2. Losses at the gene ends were 6 bases for V and 4 bases for J; bases not matched to a gene: 5. The length of the CDR3 is 15 residues. Germline values: CDR1 SGHTA, CDR2 FQGNSA. The CDR3, as DNA: TGTGCCAGCAGATCCGCTAGCGGGGGCACCGGGGAGCTGTTTTTT. As protein: CASRSASGGTGELFF.

This clonotype was observed many times. This chain joins TRBV28 and TRBJ1-5, with 8 bases aligning to TRBD1. Germline trimming cut 6 bases from V and 3 bases from J; bases unmatched to any gene: 4. Germline V gives CDR1 MDHEN, CDR2 SYDVKM. This CDR3 is built from 14 residues. The CDR3: CASRTGVANQPQHF. CDR3 sequence (DNA): TGTGCCAGCAGGACAGGGGTAGCCAATCAGCCCCAGCATTTT.